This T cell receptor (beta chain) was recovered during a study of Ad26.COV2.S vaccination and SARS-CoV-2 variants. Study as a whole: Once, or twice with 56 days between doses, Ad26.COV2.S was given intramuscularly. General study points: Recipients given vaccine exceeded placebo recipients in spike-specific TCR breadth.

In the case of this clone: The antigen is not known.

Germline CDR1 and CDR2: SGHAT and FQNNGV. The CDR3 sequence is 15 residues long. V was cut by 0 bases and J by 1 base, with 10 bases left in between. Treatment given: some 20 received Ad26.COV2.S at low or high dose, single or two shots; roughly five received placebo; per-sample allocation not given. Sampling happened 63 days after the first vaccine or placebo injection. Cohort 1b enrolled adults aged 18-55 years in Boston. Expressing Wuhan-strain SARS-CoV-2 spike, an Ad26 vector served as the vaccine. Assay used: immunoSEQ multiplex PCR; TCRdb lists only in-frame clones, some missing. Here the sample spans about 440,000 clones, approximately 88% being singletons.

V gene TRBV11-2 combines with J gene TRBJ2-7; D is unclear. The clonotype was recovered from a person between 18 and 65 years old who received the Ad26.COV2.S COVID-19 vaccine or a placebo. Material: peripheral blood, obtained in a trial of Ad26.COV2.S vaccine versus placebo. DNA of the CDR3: TGTGCCAGCAGCTTAGATCTGGGATTTTCCTACGAGCAGTACTTC. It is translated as CASSLDLGFSYEQYF.